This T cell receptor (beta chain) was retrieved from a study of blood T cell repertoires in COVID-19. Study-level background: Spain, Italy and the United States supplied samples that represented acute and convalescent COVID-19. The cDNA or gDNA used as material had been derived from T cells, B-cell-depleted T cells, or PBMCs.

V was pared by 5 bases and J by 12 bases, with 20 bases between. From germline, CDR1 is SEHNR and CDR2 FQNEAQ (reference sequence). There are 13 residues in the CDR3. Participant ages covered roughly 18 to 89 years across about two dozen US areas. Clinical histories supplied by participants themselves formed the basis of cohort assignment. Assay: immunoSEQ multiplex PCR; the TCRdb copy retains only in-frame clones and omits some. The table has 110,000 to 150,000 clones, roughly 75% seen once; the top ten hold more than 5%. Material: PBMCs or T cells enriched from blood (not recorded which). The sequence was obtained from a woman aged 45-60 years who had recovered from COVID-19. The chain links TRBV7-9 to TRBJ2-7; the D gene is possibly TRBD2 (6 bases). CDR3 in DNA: TGTGCCAGCAGCCAGTCGGGACTCCCAACCCGGTACGTC. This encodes CASSQSGLPTRYV.